The clone carrying this T cell receptor beta chain was seen once. Its cognate antigen is unknown. The data stem from a study of radiotherapy plus CTLA-4 blockade in lung cancer. Study at large: Objective responses were recorded in about 18% of patients, with disease control recorded in about 33%.

The CDR3 loop spans 17 amino acids. In chemo-refractory metastatic non-small-cell lung cancer, patients got ipilimumab CTLA-4 blockade together with focal radiation. Profiling relied on immunoSEQ multiplex PCR, and the TCRdb table lists in-frame clones only, not all of them. The data contain 100,000 or so clones, around 83% of them singletons. Study findings and constraints: Clones derived from tumor TCRs expanded in blood after radiotherapy plus ipilimumab. It was early blood T cell clone dynamics, with interferon-beta, that reportedly best predicted response.

This specimen was peripheral blood, taken from a patient treated with radiotherapy plus ipilimumab. The source is a human donor with non-small cell lung cancer that progressed on radiotherapy plus ipilimumab. V is TRBV1 and J is TRBJ2-4; the table calls TRBD1, which could not be checked here. TRBV1 is shown as a pseudogene. The CDR3 region is CTSSRNRESGAKNIQYF. CDR3 DNA: TGCACCAGCAGCCGGAACAGGGAATCGGGAGCCAAAAACATTCAGTACTTC.